This passage covers 30 T cell receptor beta chains from one sample sequenced in a study of preoperative IRX-2 immunotherapy in early breast cancer. Clones were sequenced by immunoSEQ multiplex PCR, and TCRdb holds only the in-frame ones, with some missing. The table records 90,000 to 100,000 clones, roughly 88% of them present only once. Documented treatment: preoperative locoregional IRX-2 cytokine immunotherapy. Sequences were derived from tumor tissue, sampled after IRX-2 immunotherapy. These receptors originate from a human donor with breast cancer.

The chain combines TRBV23-1 with TRBJ1-1; 9 bases match TRBD1. TRBV23-1 is given ORF status, its function remaining uncertain. The trim removed 2 bases at V and 1 base at J, leaving 8 bases unmatched. The CDR3 consists of 17 residues. This CDR3 is CASSQPGQGRRNTEAFF. CDR3 nucleotide sequence: TGCGCCAGCAGTCAACCGGGACAGGGAAGAAGGAACACTGAAGCTTTCTTT.

V is TRBV10-2 and J is TRBJ2-2, with a possible D match to TRBD1 (6 bases). Looked up from germline, CDR1 is WSHSY and CDR2 is SAAADI. The CDR3 sequence is 16 residues long. V dropped 4 bases and J dropped 5 bases, with 17 bases sitting between them. The DNA for the CDR3 is TGCGCCAGCAGTGGATCGCAGGGGAGTTGGACCGGGGAGCTGTTTTTT. Protein sequence: CASSGSQGSWTGELFF.

This clone has a handful of counts. The V gene is TRBV15, the J gene TRBJ1-3; no definite D call. The germline gives CDR1 LNHNV, CDR2 YYDKDF (reference sequence). Trimming removed 2 bases at V and 0 bases at J, with 5 bases between. The CDR3 is made up of 14 amino acids. This CDR3 is CATSRPASGNTIYF. The CDR3 nucleotides read TGTGCCACCAGCAGACCCGCCTCTGGAAACACCATATATTTT. The complete variable domain, with remaining parts taken from reference TRBV15 and TRBJ1-3, reads DAMVIQNPRYQVTQFGKPVTLSCSQTLNHNVMYWYQQKSSQAPKLLFHYYDKDFNNEADTPDNFQSRRPNTSFCFLDIRSPGLGDTAMYLCATSRPASGNTIYFGEGSWLTVV.

Only one count was recorded for this clone. The gene calls are TRBV5-1 and TRBJ2-7, with 8 bases aligning to TRBD1. The CDR3 has 15 amino acids. V shed 3 bases and J 3 bases; nucleotides not matched to a gene: 8. Germline values: CDR1 SGHRS, CDR2 YFSETQ. The CDR3 sequence: CASSSTGQVNYEQYF. The CDR3, as DNA: TGCGCCAGCAGCTCGACGGGACAGGTAAACTACGAGCAGTACTTC.

This chain joins TRBV6-8 and TRBJ2-5; D may be TRBD1 (7 bases). The V gene's germline CDR1 is MNHGY and CDR2 SAAAGT. V lost 6 bases and J 7 bases, leaving 12 bases between the germline ends. This CDR3 contains 12 residues. The CDR3 loop is CASSPQGGTQYF. The CDR3 nucleotides are TGTGCCAGCAGCCCTCAGGGGGGGACCCAGTACTTC.

The V gene is TRBV28, the J gene TRBJ1-3; D gene unclear. Germline values: CDR1 MDHEN, CDR2 SYDVKM. The CDR3 sequence is 15 residues long. V was pared by 6 bases and J by 0 bases, with 12 bases between. DNA of the CDR3: TGTGCCAGCAGCTCCAGCGAGTACTCTGGAAACACCATATATTTT. This gives the protein CASSSSEYSGNTIYF.

The chain joins TRBV28 to TRBJ2-6, with D uncertain. The length of the CDR3 is 13 residues. Germline CDR1 MDHEN, CDR2 SYDVKM. Trimming took 3 bases from V and 2 from J, leaving 2 bases between them. The CDR3 here is CASSLTGANVLTF. The CDR3 region has the DNA TGTGCCAGCAGTTTGACTGGGGCCAACGTCCTGACTTTC.

This chain connects TRBV19 to TRBJ1-4; tentative D call: TRBD1 (5 bases). The CDR3 has 13 amino acids. Trimming pared 5 bases from V and 11 bases from J, leaving 15 bases between. Germline loops: CDR1 LNHDA, CDR2 SQIVND (reference sequence). The DNA for the CDR3 is TGTGCCAGTAGTGGCATGGGACTCCATAAACTGTTTTTT. It specifies CASSGMGLHKLFF.

J is TRBJ2-7 and V is TRBV29-1, with D perhaps matching TRBD1 or TRBD2 (6 bases each). CDR1 and CDR2 (germline): SQVTM, ANQGSEA. This CDR3 comprises 14 residues. V shed 0 bases and J shed 6 bases, with 15 bases lying between them. DNA of the CDR3: TGCAGCGTTGAAGATTTTTCGGGGGCTGGCGAGCAGTACTTC. Residues: CSVEDFSGAGEQYF.

The chain is built from TRBV5-1 and TRBJ2-2; D unresolved. Per the germline V gene, CDR1 is SGHRS and CDR2 is YFSETQ. The V and J ends lost 1 base and 1 base respectively, with 14 bases between them. The CDR3 covers 17 residues. The CDR3 sequence: CASSLRGAYLNTGELFF. The CDR3 DNA follows: TGCGCCAGCAGCTTGAGAGGAGCCTACCTGAACACCGGGGAGCTGTTTTTT.

The gene calls are TRBV11-3 and TRBJ1-1; 11 bases are a match to TRBD1. Looked up from germline, CDR1 is SGHNT and CDR2 is YENEEA. The ends lost 6 bases at V and 7 bases at J; junction bases unmatched: 13. The CDR3 covers 16 residues. The CDR3 protein is CASSYGQGARGNEAFF. The CDR3 DNA is TGTGCCAGCAGTTACGGACAGGGGGCGAGAGGTAATGAAGCTTTCTTT. Full variable domain (remainder filled in from reference TRBV11-3 and TRBJ1-1): EAGVVQSPRYKIIEKKQPVAFWCNPISGHNTLYWYLQNLGQGPELLIRYENEEAVDDSQLPKDRFSAERLKGVDSTLKIQPAELGDSAVYLCASSYGQGARGNEAFFGQGTRLTVV.

This chain uses TRBV10-2 with TRBJ1-1; tentative D call: TRBD1 (6 bases). CDR1 and CDR2 from the germline V gene are WSHSY and SAAADI. This CDR3 spans 12 amino acids. Trimming took 6 bases from V and 10 from J, leaving 15 bases between them. The chain's CDR3 is CASRELSGVAFF. CDR3 DNA: TGCGCCAGCAGAGAACTCTCAGGGGTAGCTTTCTTT.

The chain recombines TRBV15 with TRBJ1-3, with 7 bases that match TRBD1. CDR3 length: 14 amino acids. J lost 4 bases, V lost 3 bases, and 3 bases had no gene match. Looked up from germline, CDR1 is LNHNV and CDR2 is YYDKDF (reference sequence). CDR3 DNA: TGTGCCACCAGCAGGGACAGGAGGGGAAACACCATATATTTT. Translation: CATSRDRRGNTIYF.

The rearrangement links TRBV9 to TRBJ1-3; D unclear. This CDR3 contains 14 residues. Trimming shortened V by 5 bases and J by 0 bases, and 9 bases separated the two germline ends. The V gene's germline CDR1 is SGDLS and CDR2 YYNGEE. The CDR3 sequence: CASSRDTSGNTIYF. The DNA of the CDR3 is TGTGCCAGCAGTCGCGACACCTCTGGAAACACCATATATTTT.

This rearrangement joins TRBV5-1 to TRBJ2-2, with TRBD1 matching 8 bases. This CDR3 region has 15 residues. Germline lookup yields CDR1 SGHRS and CDR2 YFSETQ. After removal of 5 bases from V and 1 base from J, the junction contained 4 bases not matched to a gene. The CDR3 sequence: CASRSGTGNTGELFF. Written as DNA, the CDR3 is TGCGCCAGCAGATCCGGGACAGGGAACACCGGGGAGCTGTTTTTT.

The CDR3 sequence is CAWRLAGAGPQYF. The CDR3 DNA is TGTGCCTGGAGATTAGCGGGAGCAGGCCCCCAGTATTTT. The chain carries TRBV30 and TRBJ2-3; 9 positions agree with TRBD2. The CDR3 has 13 amino acids. From germline, CDR1 is GTSNPN and CDR2 SVGIG (reference sequence). J lost 12 bases, V lost 3 bases, and 10 bases had no gene match. Supplemented by reference TRBV30 and TRBJ2-3, the full variable domain reads SQTIHQWPATLVQPVGSPLSLECTVEGTSNPNLYWYRQAAGRGLQLLFYSVGIGQISSEVPQNLSASRPQDRQFILSSKKLLLSDSGFYLCAWRLAGAGPQYFGPGTRLTVL.

The chain links TRBV19 to TRBJ1-2; D is perhaps TRBD1 (6 bases). Germline values: CDR1 LNHDA, CDR2 SQIVND (reference sequence). This CDR3 comprises 15 residues. The V end lost 0 bases, the J end lost 4 bases, and 12 bases lay between the germline ends. The CDR3 spells CASSIDPGTPYGYTF. The CDR3 nucleotides read TGTGCCAGTAGTATAGACCCCGGGACACCCTATGGCTACACCTTC.

V usage is TRBV12-5 and J usage is TRBJ1-5; D remains unclear. This CDR3 region has 13 residues. Germline V gene sequence: CDR1 LGHNT, CDR2 FRNRAP. Trimming removed 3 bases from V and 5 bases from J, with 8 bases in between. CDR3 residues: CASGFRGDQPQHF. The CDR3 coding sequence is TGTGCTAGTGGTTTTCGGGGAGATCAGCCCCAGCATTTT.

Written as DNA, the CDR3 is TGTGCCAGCAGCTCTCAGACAGATGTAGGGTTTTACAATGAGCAGTTCTTC. As protein: CASSSQTDVGFYNEQFF. V is TRBV25-1 and J is TRBJ2-1, with D maybe TRBD1 (5 bases). Germline V gives CDR1 MGHDK, CDR2 SYGVNS. This CDR3 has 17 residues. The germline V and J ends were trimmed by 6 bases and 4 bases, with 22 bases remaining between them.

This clone was seen only once. The chain carries TRBV5-1 and TRBJ2-2; D not certain. The CDR3 consists of 15 residues. Deletions cut 2 bases from V and 2 bases from J, with 10 bases between. CDR1 is SGHRS and CDR2 is YFSETQ in the germline V gene. In nucleotides, the CDR3 is TGCGCCAGCAGCTTTGGGCAAACCAACACCGGGGAGCTGTTTTTT. It codes for CASSFGQTNTGELFF. Using reference TRBV5-1 and TRBJ2-2 for the parts outside the CDR3, the full variable domain is KAGVTQTPRYLIKTRGQQVTLSCSPISGHRSVSWYQQTPGQGLQFLFEYFSETQRNKGNFPGRFSGRQFSNSRSEMNVSTLELGDSALYLCASSFGQTNTGELFFGEGSRLTVL.

This chain links TRBV9 with TRBJ1-4; D gene ambiguous. CDR1 and CDR2 (germline): SGDLS, YYNGEE. The CDR3 runs to 14 residues. Trimming shortened V by 5 bases and J by 3 bases, and 11 bases separated the two germline ends. The CDR3 sequence is CASRAFSANEKLFF. DNA of the CDR3: TGTGCCAGCAGGGCCTTTAGTGCTAATGAAAAACTGTTTTTT.

This sequence joins TRBV28 and TRBJ2-1, with D perhaps TRBD2 (5 bases). The germline gives CDR1 MDHEN, CDR2 SYDVKM. The CDR3 sequence is 12 residues long. The V end lost 2 bases, the J end lost 15 bases, and 14 bases lay between the germline ends. The chain's CDR3 is CASSLGKGDRFF. The DNA of the CDR3 is TGTGCCAGCAGTTTAGGAAAGGGAGATCGGTTCTTC. The full variable domain, completed using reference TRBV28 and TRBJ2-1, is DVKVTQSSRYLVKRTGEKVFLECVQDMDHENMFWYRQDPGLGLRLIYFSYDVKMKEKGDIPEGYSVSREKKERFSLILESASTNQTSMYLCASSLGKGDRFFGPGTRLTVL.

This chain links TRBV11-3 with TRBJ2-7, with 12 bases fitting TRBD2. The CDR3 has 18 residues. V lost 4 bases and J lost 3; bases outside the gene matches: 13. Germline V gives CDR1 SGHNT, CDR2 YENEEA. The CDR3 nucleotides are TGTGCCAGCAGCTCCAGCGATGGGAGGACTAGCGGGGTCTACGAGCAGTACTTC. It codes for CASSSSDGRTSGVYEQYF. The full variable domain, with the rest looked up from reference TRBV11-3 and TRBJ2-7, is EAGVVQSPRYKIIEKKQPVAFWCNPISGHNTLYWYLQNLGQGPELLIRYENEEAVDDSQLPKDRFSAERLKGVDSTLKIQPAELGDSAVYLCASSSSDGRTSGVYEQYFGPGTRLTVT.

CDR3 amino acids: CASSRAGMGYNEQFF. The CDR3 DNA reads TGTGCCAGCTCGAGAGCGGGAATGGGTTACAATGAGCAGTTCTTC. The chain combines TRBV2 with TRBJ2-1, with 7 bases that match TRBD2. V dropped 8 bases and J dropped 4; count of bases not matched to a gene: 11. The CDR3 contains 15 residues. Looked up from germline, CDR1 is SNHLY and CDR2 is FYNNEI.

In this sample, this clone turned up once. V usage is TRBV6-8 and J usage is TRBJ2-3; 8 nucleotides match TRBD2. The CDR3 is made up of 17 amino acids. V gave up 5 bases and J gave up 0 bases; unmatched junction bases: 10. CDR1 MNHGY and CDR2 SAAAGT come from the germline V gene. In DNA, the CDR3 is TGTGCCAGCAGTCCCCGAGGCCGGGGGGGTAGCACAGATACGCAGTATTTT. Translated, it gives CASSPRGRGGSTDTQYF.

The chain is built from TRBV18 and TRBJ1-1, with D tentatively TRBD1 (5 bases). The CDR3 contains 13 residues. The V gene lost 5 bases and the J gene lost 1 base, with 8 bases spanning the gap. CDR1 and CDR2 (germline): KGHSH, LQKENI. The CDR3 DNA is TGTGCCAGCTCAAAGCAGGGGAACACTGAAGCTTTCTTT. Protein: CASSKQGNTEAFF.

The chain links TRBV28 to TRBJ1-2; 11 nucleotides match TRBD1. This CDR3 region has 18 residues. Germline CDR1 MDHEN, CDR2 SYDVKM. Unmatched junction bases numbered 16, after V lost 5 bases and J lost 5 bases. DNA of the CDR3: TGTGCCAGCAGTGCCGAGAACCCGTTCGGGACAGGGGGATATGGCTACACCTTC. This gives the protein CASSAENPFGTGGYGYTF.

The chain uses TRBV18 and TRBJ2-3; unclear D gene. The CDR3 extends over 14 amino acids. CDR1 KGHSH and CDR2 LQKENI come from the germline V gene. V lost 3 bases and J 2 bases, leaving 9 bases between the germline ends. CDR3 sequence reads: CASSPGQDTDTQYF. In nucleotides, the CDR3 is TGTGCCAGCTCACCCGGGCAGGACACAGATACGCAGTATTTT.

J is TRBJ2-1 and V is TRBV29-1; 8 positions match TRBD2. This CDR3 comprises 12 residues. Germline loops: CDR1 SQVTM, CDR2 ANQGSEA. The V gene end was trimmed by 5 bases and the J gene end by 8 bases; junction bases not matched to a gene: 5. CDR3 region: CSVKDGRDEQFF. The CDR3, as DNA: TGCAGCGTTAAGGACGGGAGGGATGAGCAGTTCTTC.

V gene TRBV19 combines with J gene TRBJ1-5; D not resolved. Trimming shortened V by 4 bases and J by 5 bases, and 9 bases separated the two germline ends. The CDR3 runs to 13 residues. CDR1 is LNHDA and CDR2 is SQIVND in the germline V gene (reference sequence). The CDR3 DNA reads as TGTGCCAGTAGTAGGTACACCTATCAGCCCCAGCATTTT. Translated: CASSRYTYQPQHF.